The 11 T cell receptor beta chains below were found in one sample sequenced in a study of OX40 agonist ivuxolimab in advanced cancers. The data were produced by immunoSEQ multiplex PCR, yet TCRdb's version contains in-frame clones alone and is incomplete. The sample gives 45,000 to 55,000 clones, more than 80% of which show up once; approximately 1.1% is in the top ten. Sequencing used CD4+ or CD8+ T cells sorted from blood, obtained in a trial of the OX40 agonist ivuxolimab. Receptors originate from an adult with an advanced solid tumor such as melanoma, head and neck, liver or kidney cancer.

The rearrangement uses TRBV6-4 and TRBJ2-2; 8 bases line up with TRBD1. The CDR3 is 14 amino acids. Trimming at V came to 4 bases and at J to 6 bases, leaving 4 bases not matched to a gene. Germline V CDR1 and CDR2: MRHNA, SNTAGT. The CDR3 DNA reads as TGTGCCAGCAGTGCGGACAGGGCCGCCGGGGAGCTGTTTTTT. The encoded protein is CASSADRAAGELFF.

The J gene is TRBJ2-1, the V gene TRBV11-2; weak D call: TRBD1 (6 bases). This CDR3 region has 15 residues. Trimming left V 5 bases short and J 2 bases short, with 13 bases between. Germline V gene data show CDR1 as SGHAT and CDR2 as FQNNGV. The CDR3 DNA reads TGTGCCAGCAGCATTACAGGGCACACCTACAATGAGCAGTTCTTC. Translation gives CASSITGHTYNEQFF.

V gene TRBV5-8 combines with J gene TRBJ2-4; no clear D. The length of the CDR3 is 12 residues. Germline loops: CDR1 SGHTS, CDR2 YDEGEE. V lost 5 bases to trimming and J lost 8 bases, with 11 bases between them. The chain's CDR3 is CASSRNSHIQYF. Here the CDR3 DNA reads TGTGCCAGCAGTAGGAACAGTCACATTCAGTACTTC.

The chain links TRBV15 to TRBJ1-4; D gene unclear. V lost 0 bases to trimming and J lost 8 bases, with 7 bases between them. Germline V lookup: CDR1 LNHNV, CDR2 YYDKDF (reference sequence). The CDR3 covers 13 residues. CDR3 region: CATSRDLGEKLFF. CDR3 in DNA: TGTGCCACCAGCAGAGATCTTGGGGAAAAACTGTTTTTT.

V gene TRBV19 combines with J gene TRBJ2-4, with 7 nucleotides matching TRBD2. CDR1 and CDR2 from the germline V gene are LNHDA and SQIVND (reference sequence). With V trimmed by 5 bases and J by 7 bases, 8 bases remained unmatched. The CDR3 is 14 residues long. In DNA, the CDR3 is TGTGCCAGTAGTGAGCGGGACTATCAGAACATTCAGTACTTC. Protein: CASSERDYQNIQYF. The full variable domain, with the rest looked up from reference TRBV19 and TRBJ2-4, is DGGITQSPKYLFRKEGQNVTLSCEQNLNHDAMYWYRQDPGQGLRLIYYSQIVNDFQKGDIAEGYSVSREKKESFPLTVTSAQKNPTAFYLCASSERDYQNIQYFGAGTRLSVL.

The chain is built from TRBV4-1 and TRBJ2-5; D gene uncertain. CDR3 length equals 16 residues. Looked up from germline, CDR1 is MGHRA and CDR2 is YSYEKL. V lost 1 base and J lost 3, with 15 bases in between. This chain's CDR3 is CASSQGDFRTKETQYF. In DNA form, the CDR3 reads TGCGCCAGCAGCCAAGGAGACTTCAGGACCAAAGAGACCCAGTACTTC.

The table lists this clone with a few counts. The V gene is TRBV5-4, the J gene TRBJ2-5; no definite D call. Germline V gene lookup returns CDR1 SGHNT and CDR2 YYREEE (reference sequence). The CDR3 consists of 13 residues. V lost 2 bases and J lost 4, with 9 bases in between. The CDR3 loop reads CASSFLLGETQYF. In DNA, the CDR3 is TGTGCCAGCAGCTTCCTTCTGGGAGAGACCCAGTACTTC.

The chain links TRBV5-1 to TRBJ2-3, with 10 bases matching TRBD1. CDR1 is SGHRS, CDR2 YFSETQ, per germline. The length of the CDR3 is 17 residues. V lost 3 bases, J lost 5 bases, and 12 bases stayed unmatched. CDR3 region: CASSSSGTGAMGDTQYF. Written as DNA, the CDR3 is TGCGCCAGCAGCTCCTCCGGGACAGGGGCCATGGGAGATACGCAGTATTTT. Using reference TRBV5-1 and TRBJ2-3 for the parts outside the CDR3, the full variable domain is KAGVTQTPRYLIKTRGQQVTLSCSPISGHRSVSWYQQTPGQGLQFLFEYFSETQRNKGNFPGRFSGRQFSNSRSEMNVSTLELGDSALYLCASSSSGTGAMGDTQYFGPGTRLTVL.

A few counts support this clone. CDR3 in amino acids: CASSPLTGMNTEAFF. The CDR3 DNA reads as TGTGCCAGCTCACCCCTCACAGGGATGAACACTGAAGCTTTCTTT. The chain employs TRBV18 and TRBJ1-1, with D possibly matching TRBD1 (6 bases). The CDR3 contains 15 residues. The V end lost 3 bases, the J end lost 0 bases, and 11 bases lay between the germline ends. Germline values: CDR1 KGHSH, CDR2 LQKENI. Full variable domain (rest looked up from reference TRBV18 and TRBJ1-1): NAGVMQNPRHLVRRRGQEARLRCSPMKGHSHVYWYRQLPEEGLKFMVYLQKENIIDESGMPKERFSAEFPKEGPSILRIQQVVRGDSAAYFCASSPLTGMNTEAFFGQGTRLTVV.

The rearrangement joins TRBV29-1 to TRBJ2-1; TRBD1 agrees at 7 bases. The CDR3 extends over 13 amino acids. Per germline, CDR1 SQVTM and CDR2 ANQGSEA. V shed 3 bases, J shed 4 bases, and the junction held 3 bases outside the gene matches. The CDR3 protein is CSVEGTAYNEQFF. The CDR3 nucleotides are TGCAGCGTTGAGGGGACAGCTTACAATGAGCAGTTCTTC.

CDR3 DNA sequence: TGTGCCAGCAGCGAAAACACCGGGACTTCCTTTACTAGCACAGATACGCAGTATTTT. Translation gives CASSENTGTSFTSTDTQYF. This sequence joins TRBV7-9 and TRBJ2-3; a weak D match, TRBD2 (6 bases). The length of the CDR3 is 19 residues. Germline CDR1 SEHNR, CDR2 FQNEAQ (reference sequence). Trimming removed 5 bases at V and 0 bases at J, with 24 bases between.